Below are 10 T cell receptor beta chains sequenced from a single sample in a study of T cell responses to AZD1222 COVID-19 vaccine. Profiled with immunoSEQ multiplex PCR; TCRdb holds only in-frame clones, not every one. The sample contains 120,000 or so clones, 85% to 90% of which appear only once. Sequencing used peripheral blood, obtained on day 0 of AZD1222 vaccination. These receptor sequences come from an adult in good health.

This chain links TRBV7-2 with TRBJ2-3; 7 bases line up with TRBD2. V was clipped by 2 bases and J by 4 bases; unmatched bases: 15. The V gene's germline CDR1 is SGHTA and CDR2 FQGNSA. The CDR3 totals 18 residues. In DNA form, the CDR3 reads TGTGCCAGCAGCTTAAGGGCGGGGGTGATCCTTGGGGCAGATACGCAGTATTTT. Translation gives CASSLRAGVILGADTQYF.

The V call is TRBV19, the J call TRBJ1-1; TRBD1 might be the D (5 bases). CDR3 size: 13 residues. V was clipped by 3 bases and J by 5 bases, with 10 bases between them. Germline V gene data show CDR1 as LNHDA and CDR2 as SQIVND (reference sequence). The CDR3 reads CASSILRGTEAFF. CDR3 nucleotide sequence: TGTGCCAGTAGTATTTTAAGGGGAACTGAAGCTTTCTTT.

This chain uses TRBV7-2 with TRBJ1-6; 7 bases align to TRBD1. The CDR3 covers 14 residues. Germline values: CDR1 SGHTA, CDR2 FQGNSA. V lost 5 bases to trimming and J lost 13 bases; unmatched junction nucleotides: 11. In DNA form, the CDR3 reads TGTGCCAGCAGCCCCCGGGACAGCTCTACCCCCCTCCACTTT. Translating it yields CASSPRDSSTPLHF. Full variable domain (rest looked up from reference TRBV7-2 and TRBJ1-6): GAGVSQSPSNKVTEKGKDVELRCDPISGHTALYWYRQSLGQGLEFLIYFQGNSAPDKSGLPSDRFSAERTGGSVSTLTIQRTQQEDSAVYLCASSPRDSSTPLHFGNGTRLTVT.

The rearrangement links TRBV28 to TRBJ1-5; the D gene is possibly TRBD1 (6 bases). The ends were cut back, 0 bases at V and 4 bases at J, with 16 bases in the middle. Germline lookup yields CDR1 MDHEN and CDR2 SYDVKM. CDR3 length: 17 amino acids. The DNA of the CDR3 is TGTGCCAGCAGTTTATGGACGGGCACAGGGATTAATCAGCCCCAGCATTTT. This translates into CASSLWTGTGINQPQHF.

This sequence joins TRBV19 and TRBJ1-5, with D tentatively TRBD1 (6 bases). V lost 5 bases, J lost 7 bases, and 21 bases lay in between. Germline CDR1 and CDR2: LNHDA and SQIVND (reference sequence). The CDR3 is 16 residues long. The CDR3 nucleotides are TGTGCCAGTAGTTCCCGGGCCAAGGACAGTCGGCAGCCCCAGCATTTT. This gives the protein CASSSRAKDSRQPQHF.

J is TRBJ2-1 and V is TRBV25-1, with D uncertain. Germline V gene sequence: CDR1 MGHDK, CDR2 SYGVNS. The germline V and J ends were trimmed by 2 bases and 9 bases, with 11 bases remaining between them. The CDR3 has 13 amino acids. In DNA form, the CDR3 reads TGTGCCAGCAGTGAAGGGTCTATCGGTGAGCAGTTCTTC. This encodes CASSEGSIGEQFF.

V gene TRBV5-5 combines with J gene TRBJ1-6; D gene unclear. Trimming removed 8 bases at V and 4 bases at J, with 10 bases between. The CDR3 has 13 amino acids. Germline CDR1 and CDR2: SGHKS and YYEKEE (reference sequence). CDR3 protein: CASLADYNSPLHF. The CDR3 DNA reads as TGTGCCAGTCTGGCAGATTATAATTCACCCCTCCACTTT.

The chain carries TRBV2 and TRBJ1-1; possible D gene TRBD1, 5 bases. Germline CDR1 reads SNHLY; CDR2 reads FYNNEI. V lost 2 bases to trimming and J lost 8 bases, with 18 bases between them. The CDR3 has 15 residues. The chain's CDR3 is CASSEWGVPLGEAFF. CDR3 nucleotide sequence: TGTGCCAGCAGTGAATGGGGGGTACCCCTTGGGGAAGCTTTCTTT. Drawing the rest from reference TRBV2 and TRBJ1-1, the complete variable domain is EPEVTQTPSHQVTQMGQEVILRCVPISNHLYFYWYRQILGQKVEFLVSFYNNEISEKSEIFDDQFSVERPDGSNFTLKIRSTKLEDSAMYFCASSEWGVPLGEAFFGQGTRLTVV.

V and J are TRBV9 and TRBJ1-1, with 8 bases lining up with TRBD1. The germline V gene has CDR1 SGDLS and CDR2 YYNGEE. The trim removed 3 bases at V and 7 bases at J, leaving 5 bases unmatched. The CDR3 has 13 residues. CDR3 sequence: CASSADREVEAFF. The CDR3 nucleotides are TGTGCCAGCAGCGCGGACAGGGAGGTTGAAGCTTTCTTT.

This clone was observed once. The V call is TRBV10-3, the J call TRBJ2-2; 7 nucleotides line up with TRBD2. CDR3 length: 13 residues. V was pared by 4 bases and J by 7 bases, with 3 bases of the junction left unmatched. Germline V lookup: CDR1 ENHRY, CDR2 SYGVKD. CDR3 loop: CAISGGGSGELFF. Here the CDR3 DNA reads TGTGCCATCAGTGGGGGGGGTAGCGGGGAGCTGTTTTTT.